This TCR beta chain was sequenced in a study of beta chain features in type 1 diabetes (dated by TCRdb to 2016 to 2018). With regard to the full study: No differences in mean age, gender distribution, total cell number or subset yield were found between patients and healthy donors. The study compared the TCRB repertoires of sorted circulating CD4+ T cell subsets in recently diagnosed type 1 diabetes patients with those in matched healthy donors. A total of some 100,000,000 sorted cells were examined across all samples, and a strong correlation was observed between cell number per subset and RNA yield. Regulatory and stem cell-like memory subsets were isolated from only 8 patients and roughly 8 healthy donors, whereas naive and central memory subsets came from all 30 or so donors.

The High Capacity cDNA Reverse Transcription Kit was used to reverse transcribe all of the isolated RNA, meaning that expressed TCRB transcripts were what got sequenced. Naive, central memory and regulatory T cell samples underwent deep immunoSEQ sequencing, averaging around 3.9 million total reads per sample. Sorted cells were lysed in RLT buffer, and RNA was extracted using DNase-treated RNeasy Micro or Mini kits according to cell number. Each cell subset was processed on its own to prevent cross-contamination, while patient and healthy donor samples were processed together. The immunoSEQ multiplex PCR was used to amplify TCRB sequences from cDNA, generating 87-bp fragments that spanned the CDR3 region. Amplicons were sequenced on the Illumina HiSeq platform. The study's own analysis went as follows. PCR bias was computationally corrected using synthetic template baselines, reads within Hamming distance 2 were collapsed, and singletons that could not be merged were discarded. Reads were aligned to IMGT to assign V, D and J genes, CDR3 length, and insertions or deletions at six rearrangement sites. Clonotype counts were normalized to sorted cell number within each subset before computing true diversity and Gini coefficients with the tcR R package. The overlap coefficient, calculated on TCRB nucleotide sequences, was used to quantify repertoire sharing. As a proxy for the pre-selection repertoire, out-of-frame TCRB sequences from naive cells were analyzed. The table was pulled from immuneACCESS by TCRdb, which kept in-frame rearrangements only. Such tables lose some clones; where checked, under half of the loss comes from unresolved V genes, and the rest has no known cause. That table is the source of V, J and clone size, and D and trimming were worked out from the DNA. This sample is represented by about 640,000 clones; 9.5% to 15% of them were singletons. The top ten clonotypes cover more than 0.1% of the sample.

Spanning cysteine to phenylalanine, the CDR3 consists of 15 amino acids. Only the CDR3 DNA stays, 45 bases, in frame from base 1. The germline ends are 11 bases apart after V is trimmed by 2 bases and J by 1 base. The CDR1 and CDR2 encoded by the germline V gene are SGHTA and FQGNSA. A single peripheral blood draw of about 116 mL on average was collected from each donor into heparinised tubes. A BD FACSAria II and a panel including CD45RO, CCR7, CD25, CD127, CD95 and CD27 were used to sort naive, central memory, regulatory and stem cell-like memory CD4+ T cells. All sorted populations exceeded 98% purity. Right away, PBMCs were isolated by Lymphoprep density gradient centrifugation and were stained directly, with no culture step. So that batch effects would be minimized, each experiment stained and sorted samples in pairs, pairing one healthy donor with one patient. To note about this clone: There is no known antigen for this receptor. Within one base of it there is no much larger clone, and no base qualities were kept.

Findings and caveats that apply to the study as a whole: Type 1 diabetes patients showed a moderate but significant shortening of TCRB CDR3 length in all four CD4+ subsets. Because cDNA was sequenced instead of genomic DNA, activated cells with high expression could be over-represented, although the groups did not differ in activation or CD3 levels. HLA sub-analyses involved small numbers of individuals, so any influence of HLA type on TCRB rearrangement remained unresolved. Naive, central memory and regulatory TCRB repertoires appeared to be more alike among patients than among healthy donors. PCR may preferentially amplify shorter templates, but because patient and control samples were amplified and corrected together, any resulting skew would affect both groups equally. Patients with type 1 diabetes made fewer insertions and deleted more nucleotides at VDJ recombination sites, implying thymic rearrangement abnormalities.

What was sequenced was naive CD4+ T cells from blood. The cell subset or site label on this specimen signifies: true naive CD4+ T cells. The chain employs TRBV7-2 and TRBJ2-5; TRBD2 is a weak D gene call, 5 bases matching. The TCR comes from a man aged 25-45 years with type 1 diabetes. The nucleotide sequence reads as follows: TGTGCCAGCAGCTTATCCCGGGGATCCCAAGAGACCCAGTACTTC. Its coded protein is CASSLSRGSQETQYF. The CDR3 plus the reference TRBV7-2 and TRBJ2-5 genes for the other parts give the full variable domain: GAGVSQSPSNKVTEKGKDVELRCDPISGHTALYWYRQSLGQGLEFLIYFQGNSAPDKSGLPSDRFSAERTGGSVSTLTIQRTQQEDSAVYLCASSLSRGSQETQYFGPGTRLLVL.